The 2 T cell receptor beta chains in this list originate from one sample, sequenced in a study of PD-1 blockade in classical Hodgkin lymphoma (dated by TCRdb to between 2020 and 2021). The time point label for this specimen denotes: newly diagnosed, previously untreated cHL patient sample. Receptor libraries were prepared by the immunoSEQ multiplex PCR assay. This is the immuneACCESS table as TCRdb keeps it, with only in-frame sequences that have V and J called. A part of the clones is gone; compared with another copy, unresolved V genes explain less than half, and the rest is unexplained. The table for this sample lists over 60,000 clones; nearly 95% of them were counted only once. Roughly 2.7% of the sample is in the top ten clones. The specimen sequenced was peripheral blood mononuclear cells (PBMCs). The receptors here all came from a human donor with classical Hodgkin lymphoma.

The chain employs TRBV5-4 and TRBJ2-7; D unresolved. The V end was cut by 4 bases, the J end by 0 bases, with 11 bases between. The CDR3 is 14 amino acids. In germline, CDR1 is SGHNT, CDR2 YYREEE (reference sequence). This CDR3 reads CASSGWGTSYEQYF. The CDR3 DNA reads TGTGCCAGCAGCGGGTGGGGAACCTCCTACGAGCAGTACTTC.

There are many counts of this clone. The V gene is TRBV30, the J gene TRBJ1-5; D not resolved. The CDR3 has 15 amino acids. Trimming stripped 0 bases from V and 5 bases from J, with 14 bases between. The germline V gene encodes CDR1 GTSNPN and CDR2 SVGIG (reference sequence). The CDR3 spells CAWSVKGWADQPQHF. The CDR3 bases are TGTGCCTGGAGTGTAAAAGGCTGGGCGGATCAGCCCCAGCATTTT.